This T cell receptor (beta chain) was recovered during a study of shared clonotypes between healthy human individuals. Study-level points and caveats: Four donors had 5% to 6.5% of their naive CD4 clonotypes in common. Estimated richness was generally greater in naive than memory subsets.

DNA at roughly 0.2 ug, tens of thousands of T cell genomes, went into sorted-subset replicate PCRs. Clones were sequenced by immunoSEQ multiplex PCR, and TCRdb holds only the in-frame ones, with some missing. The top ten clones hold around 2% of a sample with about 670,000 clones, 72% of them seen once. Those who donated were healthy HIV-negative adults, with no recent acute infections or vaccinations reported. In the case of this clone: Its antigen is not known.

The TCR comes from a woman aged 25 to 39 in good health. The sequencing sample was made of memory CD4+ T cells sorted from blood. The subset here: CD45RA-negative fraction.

CDR3 loop: CASSLGGQGSYEQYF. The DNA of the CDR3 is TGTGCCAGCAGCTTGGGGGGACAGGGATCCTACGAGCAGTACTTC. The chain couples TRBV5-4 to TRBJ2-7; 9 positions agree with TRBD1. Germline V gene lookup returns CDR1 SGHNT and CDR2 YYREEE (reference sequence). V shed 0 bases and J 1 base; nucleotides not matched to a gene: 2. This CDR3 is built from 15 residues.